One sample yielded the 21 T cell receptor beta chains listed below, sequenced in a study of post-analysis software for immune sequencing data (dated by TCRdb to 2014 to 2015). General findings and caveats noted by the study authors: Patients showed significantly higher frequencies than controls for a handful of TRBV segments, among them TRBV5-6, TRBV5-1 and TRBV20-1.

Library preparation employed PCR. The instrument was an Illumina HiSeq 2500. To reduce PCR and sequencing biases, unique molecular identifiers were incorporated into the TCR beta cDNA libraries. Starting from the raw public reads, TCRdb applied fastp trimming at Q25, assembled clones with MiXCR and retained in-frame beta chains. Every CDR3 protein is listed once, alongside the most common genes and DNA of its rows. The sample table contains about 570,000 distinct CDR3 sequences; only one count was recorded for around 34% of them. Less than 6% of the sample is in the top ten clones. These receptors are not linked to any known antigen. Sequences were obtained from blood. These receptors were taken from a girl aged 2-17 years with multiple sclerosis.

The CDR3: CASSPSGLTYNEQFF. The CDR3 DNA follows: TGTGCCAGCAGCCCTAGCGGACTTACCTACAATGAGCAGTTCTTC. The chain combines TRBV7-8 with TRBJ2-1; TRBD2 aligns across 7 bases. V gave up 5 bases and J gave up 2 bases; unmatched junction bases: 6. The CDR3 spans 15 residues. The germline CDR1 and CDR2 sequences are SGHVS and FQNEAQ.

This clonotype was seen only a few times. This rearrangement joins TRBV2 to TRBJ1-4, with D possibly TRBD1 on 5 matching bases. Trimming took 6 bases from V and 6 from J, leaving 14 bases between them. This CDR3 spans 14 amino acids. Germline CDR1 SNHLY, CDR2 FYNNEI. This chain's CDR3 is CASSTRQGDEKLFF. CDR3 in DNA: TGTGCCAGCAGCACAAGGCAGGGTGATGAAAAACTGTTTTTT.

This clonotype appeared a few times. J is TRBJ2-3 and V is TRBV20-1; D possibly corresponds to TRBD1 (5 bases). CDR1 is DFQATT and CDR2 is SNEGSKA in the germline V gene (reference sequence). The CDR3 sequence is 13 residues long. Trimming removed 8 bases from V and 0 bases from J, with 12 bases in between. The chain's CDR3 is CSTDWTSTDTQYF. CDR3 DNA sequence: TGCAGTACCGACTGGACAAGCACAGATACGCAGTATTTT.

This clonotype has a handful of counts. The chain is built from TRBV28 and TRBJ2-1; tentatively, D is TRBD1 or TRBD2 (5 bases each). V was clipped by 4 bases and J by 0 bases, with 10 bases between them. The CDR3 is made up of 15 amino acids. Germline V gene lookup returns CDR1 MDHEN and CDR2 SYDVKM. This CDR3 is CASSSTGTSYNEQFF. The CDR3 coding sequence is TGTGCCAGCAGTTCTACCGGGACCTCCTACAATGAGCAGTTCTTC.

For the CDR3, the DNA is TGTGCCAGCAGTTACGGGACAGGGGCTCTCAAAGATCAGCCCCAGCATTTT. Protein: CASSYGTGALKDQPQHF. This chain joins TRBV6-2 or TRBV6-3 and TRBJ1-5; 10 bases align to TRBD1. CDR3 length equals 17 residues. V lost 2 bases and J lost 5; bases outside the gene matches: 9. From germline, CDR1 is MNHEY and CDR2 SVGEGT.

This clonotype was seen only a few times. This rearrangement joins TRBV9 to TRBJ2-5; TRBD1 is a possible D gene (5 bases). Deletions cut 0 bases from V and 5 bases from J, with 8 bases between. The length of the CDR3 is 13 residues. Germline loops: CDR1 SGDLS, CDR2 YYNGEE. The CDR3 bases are TGTGCCAGCAGCGTAGGACAGTCGGAGACCCAGTACTTC. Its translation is CASSVGQSETQYF.

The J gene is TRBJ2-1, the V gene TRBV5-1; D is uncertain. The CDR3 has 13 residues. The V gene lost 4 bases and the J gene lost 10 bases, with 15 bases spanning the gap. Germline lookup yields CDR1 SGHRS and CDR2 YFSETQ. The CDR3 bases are TGCGCCAGCAGCCTCGGCCCGGCAGCCGAGCAGTTCTTC. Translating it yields CASSLGPAAEQFF.

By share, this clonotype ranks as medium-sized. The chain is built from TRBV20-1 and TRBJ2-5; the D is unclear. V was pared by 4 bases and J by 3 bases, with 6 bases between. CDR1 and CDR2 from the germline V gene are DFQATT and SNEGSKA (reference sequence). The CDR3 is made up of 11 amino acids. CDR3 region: CSATVKETQYF. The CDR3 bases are TGCAGTGCTACTGTGAAAGAGACCCAGTACTTC.

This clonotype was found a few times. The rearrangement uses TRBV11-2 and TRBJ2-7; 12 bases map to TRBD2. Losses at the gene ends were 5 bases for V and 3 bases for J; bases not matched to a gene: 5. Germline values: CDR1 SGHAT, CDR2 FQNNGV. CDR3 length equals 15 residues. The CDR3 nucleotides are TGTGCCAGCAGCGCCGGACTAGCGGGGTACTACGAGCAGTACTTC. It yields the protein CASSAGLAGYYEQYF.

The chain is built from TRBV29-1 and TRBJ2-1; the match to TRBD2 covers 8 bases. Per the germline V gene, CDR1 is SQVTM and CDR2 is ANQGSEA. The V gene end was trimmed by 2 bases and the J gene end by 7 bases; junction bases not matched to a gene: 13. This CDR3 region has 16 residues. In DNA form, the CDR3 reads TGCAGCGTTGAACCTCTGGGCGGGGGGCCTACTAATGAGCAGTTCTTC. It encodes CSVEPLGGGPTNEQFF.

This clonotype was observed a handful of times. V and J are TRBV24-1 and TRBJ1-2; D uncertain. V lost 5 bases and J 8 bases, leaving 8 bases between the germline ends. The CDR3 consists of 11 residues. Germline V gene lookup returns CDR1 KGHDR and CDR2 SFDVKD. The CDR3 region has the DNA TGTGCCACCAGTGGACGTGGAGGCTACACCTTC. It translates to CATSGRGGYTF.

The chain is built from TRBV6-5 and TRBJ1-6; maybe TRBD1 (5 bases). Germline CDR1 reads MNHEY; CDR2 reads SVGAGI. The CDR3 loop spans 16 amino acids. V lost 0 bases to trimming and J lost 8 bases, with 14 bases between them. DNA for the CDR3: TGTGCCAGCAGTTACTCGATTCCGGGGGAGGATTCACCCCTCCACTTT. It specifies CASSYSIPGEDSPLHF.

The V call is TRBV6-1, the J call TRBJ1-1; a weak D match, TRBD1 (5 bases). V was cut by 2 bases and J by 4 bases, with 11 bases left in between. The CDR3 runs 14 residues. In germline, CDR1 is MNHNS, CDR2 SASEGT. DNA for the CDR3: TGTGCCAGCAGTGAACAACGGGGGGGCACTGAAGCTTTCTTT. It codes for CASSEQRGGTEAFF.

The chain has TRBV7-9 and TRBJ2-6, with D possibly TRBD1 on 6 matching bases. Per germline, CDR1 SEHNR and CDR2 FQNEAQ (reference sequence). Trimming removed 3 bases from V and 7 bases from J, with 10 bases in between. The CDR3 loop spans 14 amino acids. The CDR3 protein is CASSLEQGANVLTF. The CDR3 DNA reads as TGTGCCAGCAGCTTGGAACAGGGTGCCAACGTCCTGACTTTC.

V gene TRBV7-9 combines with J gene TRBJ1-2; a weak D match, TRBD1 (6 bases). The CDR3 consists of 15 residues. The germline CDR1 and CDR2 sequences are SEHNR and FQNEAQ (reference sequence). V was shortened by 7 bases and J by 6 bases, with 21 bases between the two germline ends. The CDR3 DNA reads TGTGCCAGCACCGCGAGACAGGTTGGAGGACATGGCTACACCTTC. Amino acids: CASTARQVGGHGYTF.

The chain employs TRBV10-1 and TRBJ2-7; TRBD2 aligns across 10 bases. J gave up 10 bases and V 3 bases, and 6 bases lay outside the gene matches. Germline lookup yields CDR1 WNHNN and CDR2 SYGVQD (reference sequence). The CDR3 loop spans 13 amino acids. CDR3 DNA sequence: TGCGCCAGCAGTGACAGCGGGGGGGTCGTTCAGTACTTC. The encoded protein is CASSDSGGVVQYF.

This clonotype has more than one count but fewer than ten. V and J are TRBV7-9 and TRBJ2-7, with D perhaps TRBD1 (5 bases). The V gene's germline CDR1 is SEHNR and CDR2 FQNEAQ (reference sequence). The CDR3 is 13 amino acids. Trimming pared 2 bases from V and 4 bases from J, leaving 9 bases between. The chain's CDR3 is CASSLTDIYEQYF. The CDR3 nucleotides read TGTGCCAGCAGCTTAACGGACATATACGAGCAGTACTTC.

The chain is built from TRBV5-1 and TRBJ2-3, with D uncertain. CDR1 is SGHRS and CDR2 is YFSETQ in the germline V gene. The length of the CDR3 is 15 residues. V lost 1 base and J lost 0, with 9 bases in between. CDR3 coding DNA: TGCGCCAGCAGCTTGACGGACGGTAGCACAGATACGCAGTATTTT. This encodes CASSLTDGSTDTQYF.

CDR3: CASSKTGTGPYEQYF. The CDR3 DNA sequence: TGTGCCAGCAGCAAAACCGGGACAGGACCTTACGAGCAGTACTTC. This rearrangement joins TRBV7-9 to TRBJ2-7, with 8 bases aligning to TRBD1. Unmatched junction bases numbered 10, after V lost 5 bases and J lost 4 bases. The CDR3 spans 15 residues. From germline, CDR1 is SEHNR and CDR2 FQNEAQ (reference sequence).

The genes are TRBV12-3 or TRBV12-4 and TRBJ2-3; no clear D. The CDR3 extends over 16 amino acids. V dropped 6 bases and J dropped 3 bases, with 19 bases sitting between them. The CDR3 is CASRRGVRRGTDTQYF. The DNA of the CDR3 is TGTGCCAGCAGACGTGGGGTTAGGCGCGGTACAGATACGCAGTATTTT.

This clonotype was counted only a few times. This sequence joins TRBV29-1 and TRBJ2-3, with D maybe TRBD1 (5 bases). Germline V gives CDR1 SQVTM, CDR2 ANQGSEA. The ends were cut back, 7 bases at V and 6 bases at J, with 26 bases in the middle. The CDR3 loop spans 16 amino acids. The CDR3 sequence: CSGTGGHQNPRDTQYF. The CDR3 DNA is TGCAGCGGCACAGGCGGACACCAGAACCCGCGGGATACGCAGTATTTT.